Listed here is a single T cell receptor (beta chain). The germline CDR1 and CDR2 sequences are MNHEY and SVGAGI. The CDR3 consists of 14 residues. V shed 2 bases and J shed 0 bases, with 5 bases lying between them. The sample belongs to a study of T cell repertoires in cytomegalovirus infection. About the study: CMV infection plus the matching HLA type was flagged by public TCR beta signatures.

TCRdb ran MiXCR on the reads and lists one entry per CDR3 protein. The sample yields hundreds of thousands of distinct CDR3 sequences, 24% seen once. The chain links TRBV6-5 to TRBJ2-4; D gene uncertain. The sample taken for sequencing was CD8+ T cells from PBMCs. This clonotype was sampled from a human donor in good health (CMV status not recorded). Some clones in this sample may be carry-over from other donors' samples. The DNA of the CDR3 is TGTGCCAGCAGTTACGACTCAGCCAAAAACATTCAGTACTTC. Its protein product is CASSYDSAKNIQYF.